This section outlines one T cell receptor (beta chain) sequence together with its context. The antigen is undetermined. These data are taken from a study of CD8 T cells in ankylosing spondylitis. Findings and caveats of the study: Characteristic of ankylosing spondylitis blood, it appeared, was a TCR beta motif comprising fewer than 10 highly homologous variants. The study looked at matched synovial fluid samples from ankylosing spondylitis patients. Disease-linked clones were reported to be significantly enriched there.

CDR3 size: 15 residues. The TCR beta libraries were generated through quantitative 5'-RACE incorporating molecular barcodes. TCRdb independently ran MiXCR on the 5' RACE reads; one entry per CDR3 protein. The data hold around 330,000 distinct CDR3 sequences, with more than 9% observed a single time. Material: blood, either unsorted or a sorted T cell fraction (not recorded which). The genes are TRBV21-1 and TRBJ2-5; the table's D call of TRBD1 was not tested on the DNA. TRBV21-1 is flagged as a pseudogene. The sequence derives from a female donor with ankylosing spondylitis or in good health (not recorded which). This CDR3 is CASSKIEDIQETQYF. CDR3 nucleotides: TGTGCCAGCAGCAAAATCGAGGACATCCAAGAGACCCAGTACTTC.